This T cell receptor beta chain was profiled in a study of blood T cell repertoires in COVID-19 (TCRdb year 2020). For the wider study: Collaborator samples came from the United States, Italy and Spain and covered acute and convalescent phases of COVID-19. The material from the prospective study consisted of cDNA or gDNA derived from T cells, B-cell-depleted T cells, or PBMCs. The dataset comprised deeply sampled blood TCRbeta repertoires from subjects exposed to, actively infected with, or recovered from COVID-19. The repertoires were made available in a free public database intended to serve as a resource for research on the immune response to SARS-CoV-2. The samples were drawn from the first 160 participants of the ongoing ImmuneRACE study and from about 1,200 subjects provided by 6 global collaborators. Nearly every sample came with metadata listing a de-identified subject ID, COVID-19 status, age in years and sex. Where available, HLA class I and class II types were taken from metadata supplied by the sample provider and were not determined by assay-based typing. What the authors observed across the whole study: The amount of clinical and demographic metadata varied by source and participant and was provided uncurated.

TCRbeta CDR3 regions were amplified from genomic DNA using the immunoSEQ Assay, a bias-controlled multiplex PCR. For the original study's pipeline: The number of nucleated cells in each sample was estimated from the amplification of reference gene primers within the assay. To quantify the absolute abundance of each unique TCRbeta CDR3 rearrangement, sequence reads were collapsed and filtered. For each sample, productive Simpson clonality was calculated as the square root of Simpson's diversity index over productive rearrangements. TCRdb carries this immuneACCESS record with in-frame sequences only. Its versions omit some clonotypes, under half of them owing to an unresolved V gene in the studies checked, with the rest unexplained. V, J and clone size reflect that table, while D and trimming were determined from the DNA. Recorded for this sample are fewer than 250,000 clones; 88% of them occurred a single time. The ten largest clones add up to 14% to 15% of the sample.

CDR1 and CDR2 are drawn from the germline V gene (reference sequence): MNHEY, SMNVEV. The junction shows trimming of 2 bases on V and 6 bases on J, and the gene matches do not reach 5 bases of it. The CDR3 numbers 14 residues from cysteine through phenylalanine. Only the CDR3 portion is preserved as DNA: 42 bases, with reading frame beginning at the first base. Points on this clone: Its binding antigen is unknown. No base qualities exist here, and no much larger clone lies one base off it.

Participants in the prospective study were aged roughly 18 to 100 years, lived in about two dozen United States geographic areas, and enrolled through a virtual design. In the prospective study, cohorts were assigned on the basis of participant-reported clinical history obtained from a screening survey and a study questionnaire. Mobile phlebotomists in the prospective study collected whole blood, serum and a nasopharyngeal or oropharyngeal swab from every participant. Over an approximately 2-month period, participants in the prospective study had the option of providing additional blood draws and questionnaires. Blood samples from the prospective study were shipped frozen or at room temperature prior to DNA extraction.

The source of this sequence is a woman in her forties or fifties with acute COVID-19. The chain employs TRBV27 and TRBJ2-7; TRBD2 matches 9 bases in the middle. The sequenced sample was PBMCs or T cells enriched from blood (not recorded which). The sequence in DNA is TGTGCCAGCAGTTTAAGGCTAGCGGGGACCGAGCAGTACTTC. The resulting protein is CASSLRLAGTEQYF.